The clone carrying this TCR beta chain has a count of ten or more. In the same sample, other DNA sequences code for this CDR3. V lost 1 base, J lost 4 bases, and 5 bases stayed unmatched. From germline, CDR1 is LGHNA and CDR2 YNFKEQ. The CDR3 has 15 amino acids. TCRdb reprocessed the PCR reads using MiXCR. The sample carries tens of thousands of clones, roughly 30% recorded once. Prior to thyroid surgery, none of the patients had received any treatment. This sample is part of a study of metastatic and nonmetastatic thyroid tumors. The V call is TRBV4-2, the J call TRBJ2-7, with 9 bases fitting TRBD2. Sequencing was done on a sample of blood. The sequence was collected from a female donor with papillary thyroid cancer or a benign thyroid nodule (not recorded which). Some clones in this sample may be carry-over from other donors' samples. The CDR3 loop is CASSQVLAGPYEQYF. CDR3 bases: TGTGCCAGCAGCCAAGTCCTAGCGGGACCGTACGAGCAGTACTTC.